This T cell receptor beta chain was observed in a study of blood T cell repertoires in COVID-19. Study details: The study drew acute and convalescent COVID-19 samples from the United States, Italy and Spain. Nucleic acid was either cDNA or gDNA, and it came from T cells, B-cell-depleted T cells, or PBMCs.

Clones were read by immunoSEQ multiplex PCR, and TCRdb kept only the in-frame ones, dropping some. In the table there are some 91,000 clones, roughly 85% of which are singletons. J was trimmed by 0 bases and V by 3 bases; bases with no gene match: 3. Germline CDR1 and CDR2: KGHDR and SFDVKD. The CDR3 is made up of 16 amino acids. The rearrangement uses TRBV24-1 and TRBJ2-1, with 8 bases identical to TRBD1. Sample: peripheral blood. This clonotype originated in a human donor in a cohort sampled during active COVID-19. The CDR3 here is CATSDPGTGSYNEQFF. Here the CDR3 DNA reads TGTGCCACCAGTGATCCAGGGACAGGCTCCTACAATGAGCAGTTCTTC.